The 11 T cell receptor beta chains presented below share a single source sample, sequenced in a study of blood T cell repertoires in COVID-19. The protocol was immunoSEQ multiplex PCR, while the TCRdb copy is restricted to in-frame clones and leaves out a portion. The sample contains roughly 100,000 clones, 80% to 90% of which appear only once. The specimen sequenced was peripheral blood. Source of these receptors: a man between 35 and 55 years old with active or convalescent COVID-19.

The V call is TRBV10-3, the J call TRBJ1-4; 9 bases are a match to TRBD1. The germline gives CDR1 ENHRY, CDR2 SYGVKD. The CDR3 is 16 residues long. V was pared by 0 bases and J by 9 bases, with 8 bases of the junction left unmatched. CDR3: CAISESFGTGTKKLFF. DNA of the CDR3: TGTGCCATCAGTGAGTCGTTCGGGACAGGGACGAAAAAACTGTTTTTT.

The J gene is TRBJ2-3, the V gene TRBV7-2, with 7 bases that match TRBD1. Germline V gene lookup returns CDR1 SGHTA and CDR2 FQGNSA. This CDR3 comprises 15 residues. Losses at the gene ends were 5 bases for V and 1 base for J; bases not matched to a gene: 6. CDR3: CASSPNGQGTDTQYF. In DNA, the CDR3 is TGTGCCAGCAGCCCCAATGGACAGGGCACAGATACGCAGTATTTT.

The chain carries TRBV11-2 and TRBJ2-2; D ambiguous. The CDR3 contains 13 residues. Germline V lookup: CDR1 SGHAT, CDR2 FQNNGV. Trimming left V 1 base short and J 4 bases short, with 4 bases between. CDR3 protein: CASSLGGTGELFF. CDR3 nucleotides: TGTGCCAGCAGCTTAGGAGGCACCGGGGAGCTGTTTTTT. Full variable domain (remainder filled in from reference TRBV11-2 and TRBJ2-2): EAGVAQSPRYKIIEKRQSVAFWCNPISGHATLYWYQQILGQGPKLLIQFQNNGVVDDSQLPKDRFSAERLKGVDSTLKIQPAKLEDSAVYLCASSLGGTGELFFGEGSRLTVL.

The rearrangement links TRBV11-2 to TRBJ2-3; TRBD2 might be the D (6 bases). The CDR3 covers 15 residues. The germline V and J ends were trimmed by 3 bases and 8 bases, with 18 bases remaining between them. Germline loops: CDR1 SGHAT, CDR2 FQNNGV. CDR3 region: CASSFPGLAAGTQYF. The CDR3 DNA is TGTGCCAGCAGCTTCCCGGGACTGGCGGCGGGTACGCAGTATTTT.

The chain combines TRBV6-5 with TRBJ1-6; no clear D gene. Trimming took 0 bases from V and 6 from J, leaving 9 bases between them. The CDR3 is 15 amino acids. From germline, CDR1 is MNHEY and CDR2 SVGAGI. In DNA form, the CDR3 reads TGTGCCAGCAGTTACTCGAGCGGGAGTAATTCACCCCTCCACTTT. It encodes CASSYSSGSNSPLHF.

The chain carries TRBV19 and TRBJ1-2, with 7 bases fitting TRBD1. The CDR3 spans 15 residues. Germline CDR1 is LNHDA and CDR2 is SQIVND (reference sequence). V was pared by 5 bases and J by 6 bases, with 12 bases of the junction left unmatched. The CDR3 sequence: CASSPLKTGVDGYTF. DNA of the CDR3: TGTGCCAGTAGTCCTCTAAAAACAGGGGTGGATGGCTACACCTTC. Full variable domain (outside the CDR3, taken from reference TRBV19 and TRBJ1-2): DGGITQSPKYLFRKEGQNVTLSCEQNLNHDAMYWYRQDPGQGLRLIYYSQIVNDFQKGDIAEGYSVSREKKESFPLTVTSAQKNPTAFYLCASSPLKTGVDGYTFGSGTRLTVV.

This clone is a singleton in its sample. The chain links TRBV12-2 to TRBJ1-6. TRBV12-2 is marked as a pseudogene. The CDR3 covers 18 residues. The chain's CDR3 is CASRFRDLEGSYNSPLHF. The CDR3 coding sequence is TGTGCAAGTCGCTTCCGGGACTTAGAGGGCTCCTATAATTCACCCCTCCACTTT.

V is TRBV5-4 and J is TRBJ2-6, with D possibly being TRBD1 (5 bases). There are 16 residues in the CDR3. V was shortened by 2 bases and J by 0 bases, with 9 bases between the two germline ends. Germline loops: CDR1 SGHNT, CDR2 YYREEE (reference sequence). CDR3 loop: CASSFLGVSGANVLTF. The CDR3 DNA is TGTGCCAGCAGCTTCTTAGGGGTCTCTGGGGCCAACGTCCTGACTTTC.

J is TRBJ2-1 and V is TRBV30, with a possible D match to TRBD1 (5 bases). The germline V gene has CDR1 GTSNPN and CDR2 SVGIG (reference sequence). CDR3 length: 13 amino acids. Trimming left V 1 base short and J 5 bases short, with 9 bases between. CDR3 loop: CAWSGAGNNEQFF. The CDR3 region has the DNA TGTGCCTGGAGTGGGGCAGGGAACAATGAGCAGTTCTTC.

This chain joins TRBV3-1 (or the pseudogene TRBV3-2) and TRBJ1-5; 12 positions agree with TRBD1. The junction had 4 bases not matched to a gene; V was cut back by 3 bases and J by 7 bases. The CDR3 consists of 15 residues. Germline V gene sequence: CDR1 LGHDT, CDR2 YNNKEL (reference sequence). The CDR3: CASSHGTGGTQPQHF. CDR3 coding DNA: TGTGCCAGCAGCCATGGGACAGGGGGCACGCAGCCCCAGCATTTT.

The J gene is TRBJ1-1, the V gene TRBV19, with D uncertain. The CDR3 has 14 residues. The ends were cut back, 6 bases at V and 2 bases at J, with 13 bases in the middle. The germline V gene has CDR1 LNHDA and CDR2 SQIVND (reference sequence). The CDR3 bases are TGTGCCAGTAGAGGAACTACCCGAAACACTGAAGCTTTCTTT. This sequence encodes CASRGTTRNTEAFF.